What follows is one T cell receptor (beta chain) and its context. This clonotype came up many times. Its cognate antigen has yet to be identified. Base qualities are not at hand, and no much larger clone is one base apart. Library preparation was by 5' RACE. The instrument given in TCRdb is Illumina HiSeq 2000. A universal primer binding site was added through template switching, and the final cDNA carried a unique molecular identifier so that TCR cDNA molecules could be counted accurately. Specific primers in the conserved constant-segment region were used to synthesize first-strand cDNA for the TCR alpha and beta chains. To control for contamination, every cDNA library was double barcoded, receiving both a SMART-Mk sample barcode and Illumina barcodes. TruSeq adapter sequences along with Illumina sample barcodes were introduced in two successive PCR steps. Sequencing of the TCR alpha and beta cDNA libraries was done on the Illumina HiSeq platform using custom primers. The authors' analysis ran thus. MiGEC processed the raw reads to extract unique molecular identifiers, while MiXCR was used to determine the CDR3 positions. Recombination models were inferred per individual with the repgenHMM and IGoR tools using an EM algorithm. Shared clonotypes were analyzed with the tcR package in R, and sharing was normalized by the product of cloneset sizes. Out-of-frame nonproductive sequences were analyzed to study raw recombination free of thymic and clonal selection effects. TCRdb passed the public sequencing reads through fastp at Q25 and MiXCR, retaining productive beta sequences. CDR3 protein sequences are deduplicated, and each keeps its most common genes and DNA. TCRdb assigned the V and J calls; the authors' analysis was not used. This sample is represented by 570,000 or so distinct CDR3 sequences; 9.6% of them were singletons. The ten largest clonotypes hold roughly 3% of the sample.

The CDR3 runs 12 amino acids, cysteine and phenylalanine included. This entry keeps only the CDR3 DNA: 36 bases, framed from base 1. Trimmed from V: 6 bases; trimmed from J: 6 bases; junction bases lacking a gene match: 5. Every donor in the study was a healthy Caucasian. Three pairs of female monozygotic twins, all aged about 18 to 29 years, made up the twin cohort. Peripheral blood mononuclear cells were the source from which RNA for the TCR libraries was isolated. This specimen belongs to a study of identical twins (dated by TCRdb to 2016 to 2017). At the level of the whole study: TCR alpha and beta repertoires from monozygotic twins, unrelated adults of various ages and cord blood were deep-sequenced to test whether fetal clonotypes persist. To rule out contamination, replicate twin experiments were performed at different times with different library preparation protocols.

Study-wide findings and limitations: Abundant cord blood beta clonotypes had fewer insertions, young adult naive repertoires showed a similar but weaker trend, and memory repertoires showed no such trend. A weaker excess of twin sharing was found in beta out-of-frame sequences because the signal-to-noise ratio was lowered by fewer shared sequences. Because the same donors could not be followed over many years, the conclusions relied on cross-sectional statistical analysis. Zero-insertion analyses could be partly confounded by invariant T cells such as MAIT and iNKT, though diverse VJ usage argued against such confounding for most clonotypes. In monozygotic twins, out-of-frame TCR alpha sharing was systematically underestimated by recombination models, although the models agreed with sharing between unrelated individuals. Out-of-frame TCR alpha sequences shared between twins showed an excess of low generation-probability sequences compared with coincidental sharing between unrelated individuals.

These same records also appear under a second study, on yellow fever vaccine responses in identical twins. As noted in the second study: The T cell response to vaccination in identical twins was reported by the authors to appear partly convergent and partly personalized. The study precisely tracked vaccine-responding T cell clones in identical twins.

The rearrangement joined TRBV12-3 or TRBV12-4 to TRBJ2-7; 7 of the junction bases match TRBD2. Material: PBMCs. This sequence was found in a woman between 18 and 29 years old in good health. The sequence in DNA is TGTGCCAGCAGCTTGGGGGGGTCCGAGCAGTACTTC. Translated, this is CASSLGGSEQYF.